A selection of T cell receptor beta chains follows, all from one sample in a study of blood T cells in healthy people across ages. TCRdb ran MiXCR on the 5' RACE reads and lists one entry per CDR3 protein. Of 900,000 to 950,000 distinct CDR3 sequences in the sample, roughly 29% were seen once. This sample was also put to use in a study of T cells of mothers and their children.

The specimen was blood. All receptors come from a woman aged 40 to 50 in good health. Both conserved end residues are part of each CDR3. A D gene is named only where the DNA matches it firmly. Clone size is shown for a subset of rows, as once, few, many or a class of expanded clone.

TRBV6-1	TRBJ2-5	-	-	TGTGCCAGCAGTGAAGGAGAGTATACGGCCCAGTACTTC	CASSEGEYTAQYF
TRBV5-1	TRBJ2-3	few	TRBD1	TGCGCCAGCAGCTCATCCGGGACAGGGGGCACAGATACGCAGTATTTT	CASSSSGTGGTDTQYF
TRBV3-1	TRBJ2-2	-	TRBD1	TGTGCCAGCAGCCCGGACAGGGGACGGAACACCGGGGAGCTGTTTTTT	CASSPDRGRNTGELFF
TRBV25-1	TRBJ2-1	few	TRBD1	TGTGCCAGCAGATATCTTAGGACAGGGACCTACAATGAGCAGTTCTTC	CASRYLRTGTYNEQFF
TRBV4-1	TRBJ1-1	few	TRBD1	TGCGCCAGCAGCCAAGCGGACAGGGCCTGGGACACTGAAGCTTTCTTT	CASSQADRAWDTEAFF
TRBV6-4	TRBJ2-1	-	-	TGTGCCAGCAGTGACTCGGGAAAGCGCGAGCAGTTCTTC	CASSDSGKREQFF
TRBV20-1	TRBJ2-6	many	TRBD1	TGCAGTGCTGGACGGACAGGGGGCATCTCTGGGGCCAACGTCCTGACTTTC	CSAGRTGGISGANVLTF
TRBV20-1	TRBJ1-6	few	TRBD1	TGCAGTCCGTGGCAGGGGGGTTCACCCCTCCACTTT	CSPWQGGSPLHF
TRBV6-6	TRBJ2-3	few	-	TGTGCCAGCCAGTTGCAAAGCACAGATACGCAGTATTTT	CASQLQSTDTQYF
TRBV3-1	TRBJ2-5	many	-	TGTGCCAGCAGTCGGAGGCAGGGGGGAGAGACCCAGTACTTC	CASSRRQGGETQYF
TRBV28	TRBJ1-6	few	-	TGTGCCAGCAAGACAGGCAATAATTCACCCCTCCACTTT	CASKTGNNSPLHF
TRBV5-5	TRBJ1-5	few	TRBD1	TGTGCCAGCAGCTCACTCTCCCCCGACAGGGTCAATCAGCCCCAGCATTTT	CASSSLSPDRVNQPQHF
TRBV9	TRBJ2-3	-	-	TGTGCCAGCAGCGCAAACGGGGAGCTAGGGGCAGATACGCAGTATTTT	CASSANGELGADTQYF
TRBV5-1	TRBJ2-5	many	-	TGCGCCAGCAGCCCTACCACCGGACAAAGACAAGAGACCCAGTACTTC	CASSPTTGQRQETQYF
TRBV6-4	TRBJ2-1	-	TRBD2	TGTGCCAGCAGTAAACTAGCGGAGGGATACAATGAGCAGTTCTTC	CASSKLAEGYNEQFF
TRBV9	TRBJ1-5	-	-	TGTGCCAGCAGCGCGGACCCCGGGGGGTCTAATCAGCCCCAGCATTTT	CASSADPGGSNQPQHF
TRBV6-2/TRBV6-3	TRBJ2-1	-	-	TGTGCCAGCAGTTACTTCCGGGATTACAATGAGCAGTTCTTC	CASSYFRDYNEQFF
TRBV29-1	TRBJ2-5	many	-	TGCAGCGTTGAGAGGACAGGAGGGGAGACCCAGTACTTC	CSVERTGGETQYF
TRBV4-3	TRBJ1-2	-	-	TGCGCCAGCAGCCAAGATGTGAACAGCATATACTATGGCTACACCTTC	CASSQDVNSIYYGYTF
TRBV2	TRBJ1-1	once	-	TGTGCCAGCAGTGAAGTGTCGGCGGGAGGGACTGAAGCTTTCTTT	CASSEVSAGGTEAFF
TRBV15	TRBJ2-1	few	TRBD2	TGTGCCACCAGCAGAGGGCTAGCGGGGGCCTCCTACAATGAGCAGTTCTTC	CATSRGLAGASYNEQFF
TRBV5-5	TRBJ2-1	-	TRBD2	TGTGCCAGCAGCTTGGGGAAACTAGCGGGGGGGAGCTCCTACAATGAGCAGTTCTTC	CASSLGKLAGGSSYNEQFF
TRBV10-3	TRBJ2-1	many	TRBD2	TGTGCCATCAGTGAGTCGACTAGCGGGGGGCCCGGTGAGCAGTTCTTC	CAISESTSGGPGEQFF
TRBV3-1	TRBJ1-3	-	-	TGTGCCAGCAGCCAAGGGGGTAGGCGCTCTGGAAACACCATATATTTT	CASSQGGRRSGNTIYF
TRBV12-3/TRBV12-4	TRBJ2-4	-	-	TGTGCCAGCAGTTTTGAAGGGCTCAAGCAGTACTTC	CASSFEGLKQYF
TRBV7-9	TRBJ2-7	-	-	TGTGCCAGCACCCAAACCCGGGATTTCCACGAGCAGTACTTC	CASTQTRDFHEQYF
TRBV6-1	TRBJ2-5	many	TRBD1	TGTGCCAGCAGCGCGACAGGGGGCCAGACCCAGTACTTC	CASSATGGQTQYF
TRBV5-1	TRBJ1-1	-	-	TGCGCCAGCAGTTCCCGAGTGGGACTCGAAGCTTTCTTT	CASSSRVGLEAFF
TRBV27	TRBJ1-1	-	TRBD1	TGTGCCAGCAGCCGGCGGGACAGCACTGAAGCTTTCTTT	CASSRRDSTEAFF
TRBV6-2/TRBV6-3	TRBJ2-3	-	-	TGTGCCAGCAGTCAGAGGACAGCCCGCACAGATACGCAGTATTTT	CASSQRTARTDTQYF
TRBV10-3	TRBJ2-1	many	TRBD2	TGTGCCATCAGGGGACTAGTCTCCTACAATGAGCAGTTCTTC	CAIRGLVSYNEQFF
TRBV9	TRBJ2-5	many	TRBD2	TGTGCCAGCAGCACTGGACTAGAAAGAGAGACCCAGTACTTC	CASSTGLERETQYF
TRBV25-1	TRBJ2-3	-	-	TGTGCCAGCAGTGAATGGACCGCGGATACGCAGTATTTT	CASSEWTADTQYF
TRBV7-8	TRBJ1-1	-	TRBD1	TGTGCCAGCAGCCCAGGACAGGCAGGAATCACTGAAGCTTTCTTT	CASSPGQAGITEAFF
TRBV20-1	TRBJ2-1	-	TRBD1	TGCAGTGCAACATCCGGGACAGGGTATAATGAGCAGTTCTTC	CSATSGTGYNEQFF
TRBV5-5	TRBJ2-4	many	-	TGTGCCAGCAGTCTGGGGTTGAACGAAAACATTCAGTACTTC	CASSLGLNENIQYF
TRBV28	TRBJ2-7	many	-	TGTGCCAGCAGCCCTTCCCGGGCAGGGGCCTACGAGCAGTACTTC	CASSPSRAGAYEQYF
TRBV20-1	TRBJ1-1	many	-	TGCAGTGCTAGCGAGGGGCTGCACACTGAAGCTTTCTTT	CSASEGLHTEAFF
TRBV7-6	TRBJ1-1	-	-	TGTGCCAGCAGCGCATTGGGCACTGAAGCTTTCTTT	CASSALGTEAFF
TRBV4-2	TRBJ2-1	-	TRBD2	TGTGCCAGCAGCCAAGATGCGGCGGGGGGGGCCTACAATGAGCAGTTCTTC	CASSQDAAGGAYNEQFF
TRBV6-2/TRBV6-3	TRBJ1-1	few	-	TGTGCCAGCAGTTACCCAGGGGACCCACTTGAAGCTTTCTTT	CASSYPGDPLEAFF